What follows are 5 T cell receptor beta chains derived from one specimen sequenced in a study of blood T cell repertoires in COVID-19. Repertoires were generated with immunoSEQ multiplex PCR, while TCRdb's copy carries only in-frame clones and drops some. The sample consists of 350,000 to 450,000 clones, 85% of them appearing once. The sequencing sample was made of peripheral blood. Every receptor here comes from a woman in her late teens or twenties with acute or convalescent COVID-19.

This chain links TRBV7-9 with TRBJ1-1, with D unclear. Trimming left V 1 base short and J 3 bases short, with 3 bases between. The CDR3 consists of 12 residues. The germline CDR1 and CDR2 sequences are SEHNR and FQNEAQ (reference sequence). In DNA form, the CDR3 reads TGTGCCAGCAGCTTAGAGCACACTGAAGCTTTCTTT. As protein: CASSLEHTEAFF.

The gene calls are TRBV19 and TRBJ1-1; D is possibly TRBD1 (6 bases). This CDR3 contains 13 residues. V was clipped by 1 base and J by 8 bases, with 11 bases between them. Germline CDR1 LNHDA, CDR2 SQIVND (reference sequence). In DNA, the CDR3 is TGTGCCAGTAGTATAGCCCTGGACAGAGAAGCTTTCTTT. Translating gives CASSIALDREAFF.

The chain carries TRBV6-2 or TRBV6-3 and TRBJ1-2, with D possibly being TRBD1 (6 bases). The V gene lost 4 bases and the J gene lost 10 bases, with 10 bases spanning the gap. This CDR3 region has 11 residues. Germline V CDR1 and CDR2: MNHEY, SVGEGT. The CDR3 is CASSFGQLYTF. The CDR3 DNA sequence: TGTGCCAGCAGTTTCGGACAGCTCTACACCTTC.

The rearrangement links TRBV19 to TRBJ1-1; the D is unclear. CDR3 length: 14 residues. Germline loops: CDR1 LNHDA, CDR2 SQIVND (reference sequence). V gave up 3 bases and J gave up 8 bases, with 16 bases separating them. The CDR3 DNA sequence: TGTGCCAGTAGTATGAGGGTAGGTCTCCCCGAAGCTTTCTTT. The encoded protein is CASSMRVGLPEAFF.

The V call is TRBV4-2, the J call TRBJ1-5, with D tentatively TRBD1 (5 bases). V lost 0 bases to trimming and J lost 5 bases, with 14 bases between them. The V gene's germline CDR1 is LGHNA and CDR2 YNFKEQ. The CDR3 loop spans 16 amino acids. CDR3 DNA sequence: TGTGCCAGCAGCCAAGATGCGGGGGACGTCCATCAGCCCCAGCATTTT. Protein sequence: CASSQDAGDVHQPQHF.